The 8 T cell receptor beta chains in this list originate from one sample, sequenced in a study of control samples from healthy donors and cancer patients. Sequenced by immunoSEQ multiplex PCR; TCRdb stores in-frame clones only, minus some. The sample includes about 180,000 clones, approximately 94% of them seen just once. The sequenced material came from blood. These receptors were obtained from a man in his thirties or forties in good health.

This rearrangement joins TRBV6-5 to TRBJ2-7; 7 positions agree with TRBD1. The CDR3 totals 11 residues. Germline lookup yields CDR1 MNHEY and CDR2 SVGAGI. Germline trimming cut 8 bases from V and 9 bases from J; bases unmatched to any gene: 7. CDR3 DNA: TGTGCCAGCGGTAGACAGGGACGGCAGTACTTC. It encodes CASGRQGRQYF.

This clone is a singleton in its sample. The chain is built from TRBV3-1 (or the pseudogene TRBV3-2) and TRBJ2-3, with 13 bases lining up with TRBD2. The germline CDR1 and CDR2 sequences are LGHDT and YNNKEL (reference sequence). Germline trimming cut 3 bases from V and 2 bases from J; bases unmatched to any gene: 2. The CDR3 has 16 amino acids. CDR3 amino acids: CASSQGTSGITDTQYF. Here the CDR3 DNA reads TGTGCCAGCAGCCAGGGGACTAGCGGGATCACAGATACGCAGTATTTT.

The CDR3 DNA sequence: TGTGCCAGCTCACCATCAGCGGGGGTCCGAGCCCCCTCCTACGAGCAGTACTTC. It translates to CASSPSAGVRAPSYEQYF. This rearrangement joins TRBV18 to TRBJ2-7; 8 positions agree with TRBD2. The CDR3 has 18 amino acids. The ends lost 2 bases at V and 0 bases at J; junction bases unmatched: 12. Germline CDR1 and CDR2: KGHSH and LQKENI.

This clone was counted between two and nine times. This sequence joins TRBV19 and TRBJ1-5, with D maybe TRBD1 (6 bases). The CDR3 consists of 17 residues. Trimming took off 0 bases at V and 1 base at J, with 13 bases between the two ends. The germline CDR1 and CDR2 sequences are LNHDA and SQIVND (reference sequence). The CDR3 nucleotides are TGTGCCAGTAGTATAGACAGGGGTGGAATAAGCAATCAGCCCCAGCATTTT. Translation gives CASSIDRGGISNQPQHF. The variable domain in full, completed from reference TRBV19 and TRBJ1-5, reads DGGITQSPKYLFRKEGQNVTLSCEQNLNHDAMYWYRQDPGQGLRLIYYSQIVNDFQKGDIAEGYSVSREKKESFPLTVTSAQKNPTAFYLCASSIDRGGISNQPQHFGDGTRLSIL.

This clone was seen only a few times. V and J are TRBV7-8 and TRBJ1-1, with D unclear. The germline V gene encodes CDR1 SGHVS and CDR2 FQNEAQ. The CDR3 loop spans 18 amino acids. V lost 5 bases and J lost 0, with 22 bases in between. DNA for the CDR3: TGTGCCAGCAGCGCCCCCCGCAACAGAGCCACCTTGAACACTGAAGCTTTCTTT. This gives the protein CASSAPRNRATLNTEAFF.

The V gene is TRBV6-1, the J gene TRBJ1-1; 10 bases map to TRBD1. CDR3 length equals 13 residues. Losses at the gene ends were 6 bases for V and 7 bases for J; bases not matched to a gene: 5. Germline V lookup: CDR1 MNHNS, CDR2 SASEGT. CDR3 DNA sequence: TGTGCCAGCAGATGGGACAGGGGAAGTGAAGCTTTCTTT. Translated, it gives CASRWDRGSEAFF.

This chain joins TRBV19 and TRBJ2-2; D possibly corresponds to TRBD2 (5 bases). V was shortened by 0 bases and J by 0 bases, with 11 bases between the two germline ends. This CDR3 has 17 residues. CDR1 is LNHDA and CDR2 is SQIVND in the germline V gene (reference sequence). The CDR3 spells CASSIDLSGTNTGELFF. The DNA for the CDR3 is TGTGCCAGTAGTATAGATCTTTCCGGGACGAACACCGGGGAGCTGTTTTTT. Full variable domain (missing parts from reference TRBV19 and TRBJ2-2): DGGITQSPKYLFRKEGQNVTLSCEQNLNHDAMYWYRQDPGQGLRLIYYSQIVNDFQKGDIAEGYSVSREKKESFPLTVTSAQKNPTAFYLCASSIDLSGTNTGELFFGEGSRLTVL.

The genes are TRBV19 and TRBJ1-3; D possibly corresponds to TRBD1 (6 bases). The germline V and J ends were trimmed by 4 bases and 2 bases, with 15 bases remaining between them. CDR3 size: 16 residues. Germline CDR1 and CDR2: LNHDA and SQIVND (reference sequence). The CDR3 nucleotides are TGTGCCAGTAGTAGCACAGGGTTCCTGACTGGAAACACCATATATTTT. Translation: CASSSTGFLTGNTIYF.